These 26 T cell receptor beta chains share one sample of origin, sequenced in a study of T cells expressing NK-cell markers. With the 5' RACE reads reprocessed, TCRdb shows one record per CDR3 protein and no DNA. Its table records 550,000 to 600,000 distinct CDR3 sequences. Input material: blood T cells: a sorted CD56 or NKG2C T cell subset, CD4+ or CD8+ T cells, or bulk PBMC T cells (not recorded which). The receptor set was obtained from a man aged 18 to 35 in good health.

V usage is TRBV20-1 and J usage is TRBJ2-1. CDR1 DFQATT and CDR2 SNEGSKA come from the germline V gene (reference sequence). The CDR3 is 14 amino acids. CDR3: CSAKSVPAGFEQFF.

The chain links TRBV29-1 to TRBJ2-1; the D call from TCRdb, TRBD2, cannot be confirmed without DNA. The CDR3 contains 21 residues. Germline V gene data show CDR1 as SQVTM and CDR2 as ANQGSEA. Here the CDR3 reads CSVDPGPRLAGGPSSYNEQFF.

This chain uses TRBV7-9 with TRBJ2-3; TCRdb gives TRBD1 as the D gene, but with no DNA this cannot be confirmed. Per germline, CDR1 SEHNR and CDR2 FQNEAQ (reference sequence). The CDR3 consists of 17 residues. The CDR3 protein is CASSLAPGQGLGDTQYF.

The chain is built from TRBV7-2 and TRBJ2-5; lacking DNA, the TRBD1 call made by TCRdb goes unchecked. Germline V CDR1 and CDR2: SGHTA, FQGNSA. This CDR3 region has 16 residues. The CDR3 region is CASSGKTGRHQETQYF.

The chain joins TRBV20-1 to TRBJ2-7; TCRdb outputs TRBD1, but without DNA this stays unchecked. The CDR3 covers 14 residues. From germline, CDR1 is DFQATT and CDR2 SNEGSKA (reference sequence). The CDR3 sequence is CSALDRLSSYEQYF.

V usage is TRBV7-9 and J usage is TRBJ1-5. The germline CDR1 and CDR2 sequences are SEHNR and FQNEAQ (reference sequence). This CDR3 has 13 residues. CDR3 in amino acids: CASNRREGQPQHF. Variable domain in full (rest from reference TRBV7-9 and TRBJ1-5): DTGVSQNPRHKITKRGQNVTFRCDPISEHNRLYWYRQTLGQGPEFLTYFQNEAQLEKSRLLSDRFSAERPKGSFSTLEIQRTEQGDSAMYLCASNRREGQPQHFGDGTRLSIL.

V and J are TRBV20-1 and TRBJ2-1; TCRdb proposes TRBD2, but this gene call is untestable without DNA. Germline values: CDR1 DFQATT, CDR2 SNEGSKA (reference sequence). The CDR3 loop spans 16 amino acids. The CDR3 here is CSARRSGLAGENEQFF.

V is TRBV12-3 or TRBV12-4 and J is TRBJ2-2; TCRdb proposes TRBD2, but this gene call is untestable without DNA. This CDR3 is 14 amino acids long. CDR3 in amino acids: CASSSRTKTGELFF.

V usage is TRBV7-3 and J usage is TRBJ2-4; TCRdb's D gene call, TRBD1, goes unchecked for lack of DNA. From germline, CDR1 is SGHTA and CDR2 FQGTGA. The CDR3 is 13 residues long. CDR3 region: CASSAPDENIQYF. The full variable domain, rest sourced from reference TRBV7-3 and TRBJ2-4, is GAGVSQTPSNKVTEKGKYVELRCDPISGHTALYWYRQSLGQGPEFLIYFQGTGAADDSGLPNDRFFAVRPEGSVSTLKIQRTERGDSAVYLCASSAPDENIQYFGAGTRLSVL.

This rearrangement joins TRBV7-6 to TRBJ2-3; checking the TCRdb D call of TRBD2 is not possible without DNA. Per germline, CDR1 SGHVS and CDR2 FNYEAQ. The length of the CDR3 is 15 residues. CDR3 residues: CASTSGLSSTDTQYF.

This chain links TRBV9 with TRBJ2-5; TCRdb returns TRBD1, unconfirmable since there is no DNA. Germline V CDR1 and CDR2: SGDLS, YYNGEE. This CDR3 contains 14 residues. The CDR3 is CASSPHRGVETQYF.

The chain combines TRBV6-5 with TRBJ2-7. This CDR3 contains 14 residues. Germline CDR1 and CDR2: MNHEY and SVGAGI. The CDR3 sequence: CASSYSEGTYEQYF.

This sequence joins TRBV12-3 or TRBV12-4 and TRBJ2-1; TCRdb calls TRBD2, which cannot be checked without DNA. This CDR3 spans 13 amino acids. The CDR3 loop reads CASSLMGLAEQFF.

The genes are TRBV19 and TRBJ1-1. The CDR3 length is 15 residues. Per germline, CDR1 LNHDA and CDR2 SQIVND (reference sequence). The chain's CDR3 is CASSIQFLQVSEAFF. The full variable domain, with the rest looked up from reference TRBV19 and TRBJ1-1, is DGGITQSPKYLFRKEGQNVTLSCEQNLNHDAMYWYRQDPGQGLRLIYYSQIVNDFQKGDIAEGYSVSREKKESFPLTVTSAQKNPTAFYLCASSIQFLQVSEAFFGQGTRLTVV.

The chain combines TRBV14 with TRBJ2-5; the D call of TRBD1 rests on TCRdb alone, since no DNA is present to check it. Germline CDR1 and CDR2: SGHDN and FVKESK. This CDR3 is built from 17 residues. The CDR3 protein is CASSQPTEGFWGETQYF. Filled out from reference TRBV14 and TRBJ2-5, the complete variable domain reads EAGVTQFPSHSVIEKGQTVTLRCDPISGHDNLYWYRRVMGKEIKFLLHFVKESKQDESGMPNNRFLAERTGGTYSTLKVQPAELEDSGVYFCASSQPTEGFWGETQYFGPGTRLLVL.

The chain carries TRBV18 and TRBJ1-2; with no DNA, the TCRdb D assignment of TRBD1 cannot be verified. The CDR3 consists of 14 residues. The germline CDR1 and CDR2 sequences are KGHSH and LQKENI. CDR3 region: CASSPLYRDHGYTF.

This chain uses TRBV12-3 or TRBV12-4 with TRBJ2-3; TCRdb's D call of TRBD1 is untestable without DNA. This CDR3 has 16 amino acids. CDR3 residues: CASSRGQRPSTDTQYF.

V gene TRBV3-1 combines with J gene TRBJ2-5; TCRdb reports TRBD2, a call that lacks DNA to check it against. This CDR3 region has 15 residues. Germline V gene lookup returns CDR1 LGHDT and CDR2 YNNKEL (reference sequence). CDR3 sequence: CASSQGAGDGETQYF.

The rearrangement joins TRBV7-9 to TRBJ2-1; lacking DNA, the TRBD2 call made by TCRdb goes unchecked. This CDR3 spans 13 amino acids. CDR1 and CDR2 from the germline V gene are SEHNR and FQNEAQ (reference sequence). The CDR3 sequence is CASNAGVGNEQFF.

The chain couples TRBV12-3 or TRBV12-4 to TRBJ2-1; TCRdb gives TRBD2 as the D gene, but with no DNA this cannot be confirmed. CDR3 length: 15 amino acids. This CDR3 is CATRGASGGYGEQFF.

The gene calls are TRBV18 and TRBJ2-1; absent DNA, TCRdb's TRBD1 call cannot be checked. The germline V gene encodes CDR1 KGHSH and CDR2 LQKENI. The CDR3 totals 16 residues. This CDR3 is CASSRDPMSSYNEQFF.

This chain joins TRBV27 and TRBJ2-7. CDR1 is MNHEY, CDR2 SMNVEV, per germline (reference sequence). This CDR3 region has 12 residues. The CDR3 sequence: CASRSTRWEQYF.

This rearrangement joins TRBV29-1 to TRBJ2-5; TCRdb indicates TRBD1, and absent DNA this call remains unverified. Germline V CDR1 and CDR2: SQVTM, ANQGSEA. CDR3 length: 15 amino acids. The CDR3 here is CSVRLRGAFQETQYF.

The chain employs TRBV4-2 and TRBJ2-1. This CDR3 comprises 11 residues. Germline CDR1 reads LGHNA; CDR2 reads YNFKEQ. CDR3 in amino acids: CASSQQNEQFF.

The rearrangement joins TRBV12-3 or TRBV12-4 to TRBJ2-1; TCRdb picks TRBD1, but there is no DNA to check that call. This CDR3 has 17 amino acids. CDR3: CASSPRLKGRYYNEQFF.

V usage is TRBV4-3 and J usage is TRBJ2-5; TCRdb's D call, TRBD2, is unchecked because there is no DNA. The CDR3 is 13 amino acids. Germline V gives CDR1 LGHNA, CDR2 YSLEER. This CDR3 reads CASSRGLGETQYF.